Listed below are T cell receptor beta chains from one sample, sequenced in a study of Ad26.COV2.S vaccination and SARS-CoV-2 variants. The protocol was immunoSEQ multiplex PCR, while the TCRdb copy is restricted to in-frame clones and leaves out a portion. This table has 200,000 to 300,000 clones, 70% to 90% appearing once. This specimen consisted of peripheral blood, obtained in a trial of Ad26.COV2.S vaccine versus placebo. These TCRs come from a person aged 18-65 years who received the Ad26.COV2.S COVID-19 vaccine or a placebo. CDR3s include the opening cysteine and the closing phenylalanine or tryptophan. The order of the fields is clone size, V gene, D gene, J gene, CDR3 protein, CDR3 DNA. A D gene is named only where the DNA matches it firmly. Only some rows state a clone size, as once, few, many or a class for expanded clones.

abundance: -
v_gene: TRBV4-3
d_gene: -
j_gene: TRBJ2-2
CDR3aa: CASSHLERRPGELFF
CDR3nt: TGCGCCAGCAGCCACCTCGAGCGGCGGCCCGGGGAGCTGTTTTTT

abundance: once
v_gene: TRBV3-1/TRBV3-2
d_gene: TRBD2
j_gene: TRBJ2-1
CDR3aa: CASSQDQGHSQRSGRNYNEQFF
CDR3nt: TGTGCCAGCAGCCAAGATCAGGGTCATTCCCAGAGAAGCGGGAGGAACTACAATGAGCAGTTCTTC

abundance: -
v_gene: TRBV11-2
d_gene: -
j_gene: TRBJ1-1
CDR3aa: CASSSQGGTEAFF
CDR3nt: TGTGCCAGCAGCTCCCAAGGAGGCACTGAAGCTTTCTTT

abundance: -
v_gene: TRBV12-3/TRBV12-4
d_gene: -
j_gene: TRBJ1-1
CDR3aa: CASSLAQRGLAFF
CDR3nt: TGTGCCAGCAGTTTAGCGCAAAGGGGTCTGGCTTTCTTT

abundance: few
v_gene: TRBV10-3
d_gene: -
j_gene: TRBJ1-1
CDR3aa: CAIRPRQGPEAFF
CDR3nt: TGTGCCATCAGGCCCCGGCAGGGACCTGAAGCTTTCTTT

abundance: -
v_gene: TRBV7-9
d_gene: TRBD1
j_gene: TRBJ2-4
CDR3aa: CASSLPGQGNIQYF
CDR3nt: TGTGCCAGCAGCCTACCGGGACAGGGAAACATTCAGTACTTC

abundance: -
v_gene: TRBV28
d_gene: -
j_gene: TRBJ2-3
CDR3aa: CASSLLFPQSTDTQYF
CDR3nt: TGTGCCAGCAGCTTACTCTTTCCCCAGTCCACAGATACGCAGTATTTT

abundance: -
v_gene: TRBV28
d_gene: TRBD1
j_gene: TRBJ1-1
CDR3aa: CASSRPADREAFF
CDR3nt: TGTGCCAGCAGCCGTCCGGCGGACAGGGAAGCTTTCTTT

abundance: -
v_gene: TRBV6-1
d_gene: -
j_gene: TRBJ2-7
CDR3aa: CASSDLIQSSYEQYF
CDR3nt: TGTGCCAGCAGTGATTTGATCCAGAGCTCCTACGAGCAGTACTTC

abundance: once
v_gene: TRBV2
d_gene: -
j_gene: TRBJ1-3
CDR3aa: CASSQQVSGNTIYF
CDR3nt: TGTGCCAGCAGCCAACAGGTCTCTGGAAACACCATATATTTT

abundance: many
v_gene: TRBV11-2
d_gene: -
j_gene: TRBJ1-4
CDR3aa: CASSFSRGGGAVNEKLFF
CDR3nt: TGTGCCAGCAGCTTTAGCCGAGGCGGGGGGGCAGTTAATGAAAAACTGTTTTTT

abundance: -
v_gene: TRBV4-3
d_gene: TRBD1
j_gene: TRBJ2-2
CDR3aa: CASSQQRWTGGTAGELFF
CDR3nt: TGCGCCAGCAGCCAACAACGTTGGACAGGGGGGACGGCCGGGGAGCTGTTTTTT

abundance: -
v_gene: TRBV19
d_gene: -
j_gene: TRBJ2-1
CDR3aa: CASSQGREQFF
CDR3nt: TGTGCCAGTAGTCAGGGCCGCGAGCAGTTCTTC

abundance: -
v_gene: TRBV6-6
d_gene: TRBD1
j_gene: TRBJ1-1
CDR3aa: CASSPDRYQAFF
CDR3nt: TGTGCCAGCAGTCCGGACAGGTATCAAGCTTTCTTT

abundance: -
v_gene: TRBV5-1
d_gene: TRBD1
j_gene: TRBJ1-2
CDR3aa: CASSLDFTGADGYTF
CDR3nt: TGCGCCAGCAGCTTGGACTTTACAGGGGCGGATGGCTACACCTTC

abundance: many
v_gene: TRBV6-1
d_gene: TRBD1
j_gene: TRBJ2-7
CDR3aa: CASSEGDRAEQYF
CDR3nt: TGTGCCAGCAGTGAAGGGGACAGGGCCGAGCAGTACTTC

abundance: -
v_gene: TRBV7-9
d_gene: TRBD1
j_gene: TRBJ2-4
CDR3aa: CASGPGQGGFAQYF
CDR3nt: TGTGCCAGCGGTCCGGGACAGGGTGGTTTCGCTCAGTACTTC

abundance: -
v_gene: TRBV4-3
d_gene: -
j_gene: TRBJ2-7
CDR3aa: CASAPLERRWVVKQYF
CDR3nt: TGCGCCAGCGCCCCGTTAGAACGTAGGTGGGTTGTGAAGCAGTACTTC

abundance: -
v_gene: TRBV11-3
d_gene: -
j_gene: TRBJ2-2
CDR3aa: CASSLGVPPGTGELFF
CDR3nt: TGTGCCAGCAGCTTAGGGGTCCCCCCGGGAACCGGGGAGCTGTTTTTT

abundance: -
v_gene: TRBV5-1
d_gene: -
j_gene: TRBJ2-2
CDR3aa: CATRGGTVNTGELFF
CDR3nt: TGCGCCACCCGGGGGGGGACAGTGAACACCGGGGAGCTGTTTTTT

abundance: -
v_gene: TRBV10-3
d_gene: TRBD1
j_gene: TRBJ1-2
CDR3aa: CAIRKTGDSYGYTF
CDR3nt: TGTGCCATCAGGAAAACAGGGGATAGCTATGGCTACACCTTC

abundance: -
v_gene: TRBV7-2
d_gene: -
j_gene: TRBJ2-5
CDR3aa: CASSLRRNQETQYF
CDR3nt: TGTGCCAGCAGCTTACGTCGGAACCAAGAGACCCAGTACTTC

abundance: -
v_gene: TRBV6-2/TRBV6-3
d_gene: -
j_gene: TRBJ1-3
CDR3aa: CASSYSRVATIYF
CDR3nt: TGTGCCAGCAGTTACTCAAGGGTGGCCACCATATATTTT

abundance: -
v_gene: TRBV25-1
d_gene: -
j_gene: TRBJ2-6
CDR3aa: CASRGANVLTF
CDR3nt: TGTGCCAGCCGTGGGGCCAACGTCCTGACTTTC

abundance: -
v_gene: TRBV5-1
d_gene: TRBD2
j_gene: TRBJ2-1
CDR3aa: CASSSPQSGRAWNEQFF
CDR3nt: TGCGCCAGCAGCTCGCCACAAAGCGGGAGGGCCTGGAATGAGCAGTTCTTC

abundance: -
v_gene: TRBV30
d_gene: TRBD2
j_gene: TRBJ2-1
CDR3aa: CAWSVGSGAYNEQFF
CDR3nt: TGTGCCTGGAGTGTTGGTAGCGGGGCCTACAATGAGCAGTTCTTC

abundance: -
v_gene: TRBV7-6
d_gene: -
j_gene: TRBJ2-3
CDR3aa: CASSFSLGDTQYF
CDR3nt: TGTGCCAGCAGCTTCTCCCTAGGAGATACGCAGTATTTT

abundance: once
v_gene: TRBV29-1
d_gene: -
j_gene: TRBJ1-2
CDR3aa: CSVEDRGDNYGYTF
CDR3nt: TGCAGCGTTGAAGATCGAGGAGATAACTATGGCTACACCTTC

abundance: -
v_gene: TRBV2
d_gene: TRBD1
j_gene: TRBJ1-2
CDR3aa: CAQGGANYGYTF
CDR3nt: TGTGCCCAGGGGGGTGCGAACTATGGCTACACCTTC

abundance: -
v_gene: TRBV5-6
d_gene: TRBD1
j_gene: TRBJ2-2
CDR3aa: CASSVRGRAGELFF
CDR3nt: TGTGCCAGCAGCGTCAGGGGGCGGGCCGGGGAGCTGTTTTTT

abundance: -
v_gene: TRBV4-3
d_gene: -
j_gene: TRBJ2-2
CDR3aa: CASSQGRGANTGELFF
CDR3nt: TGCGCCAGCAGCCAAGGGCGGGGAGCGAACACCGGGGAGCTGTTTTTT

abundance: few
v_gene: TRBV28
d_gene: TRBD1
j_gene: TRBJ1-4
CDR3aa: CALGQGVSNEKLFF
CDR3nt: TGTGCCTTAGGACAGGGGGTATCTAATGAAAAACTGTTTTTT

abundance: -
v_gene: TRBV4-3
d_gene: -
j_gene: TRBJ1-4
CDR3aa: CASSQEDGPNEKLFF
CDR3nt: TGCGCCAGCAGCCAAGAAGACGGACCTAATGAAAAACTGTTTTTT

abundance: -
v_gene: TRBV6-5
d_gene: -
j_gene: TRBJ2-2
CDR3aa: CASSSGTGELFF
CDR3nt: TGTGCCAGCAGTTCCGGTACCGGGGAGCTGTTTTTT

abundance: -
v_gene: TRBV3-1/TRBV3-2
d_gene: TRBD2
j_gene: TRBJ2-7
CDR3aa: CASSQERLAGGRSYEQYF
CDR3nt: TGTGCCAGCAGCCAAGAGCGGCTAGCGGGGGGCCGATCCTACGAGCAGTACTTC

abundance: -
v_gene: TRBV20-1
d_gene: -
j_gene: TRBJ1-1
CDR3aa: CSARGSYEAFF
CDR3nt: TGCAGTGCCCGGGGGTCCTATGAAGCTTTCTTT

abundance: -
v_gene: TRBV3-1/TRBV3-2
d_gene: TRBD2
j_gene: TRBJ2-7
CDR3aa: CASSRRTSGSSYEQYF
CDR3nt: TGTGCCAGCAGCCGCCGGACTAGCGGATCCTCCTACGAGCAGTACTTC

abundance: -
v_gene: TRBV11-2
d_gene: TRBD1
j_gene: TRBJ1-1
CDR3aa: CASSLDRGNTEAFF
CDR3nt: TGTGCCAGCAGCCTGGACAGGGGAAACACTGAAGCTTTCTTT

abundance: -
v_gene: TRBV9
d_gene: TRBD2
j_gene: TRBJ2-7
CDR3aa: CASSVAGGEYEQYF
CDR3nt: TGTGCCAGCAGCGTAGCGGGAGGGGAGTACGAGCAGTACTTC

abundance: -
v_gene: TRBV18
d_gene: -
j_gene: TRBJ2-3
CDR3aa: CASSPVAVQDTQYF
CDR3nt: TGTGCCAGCTCACCCGTTGCCGTTCAAGATACGCAGTATTTT

abundance: -
v_gene: TRBV2
d_gene: -
j_gene: TRBJ2-2
CDR3aa: CASSEALQNTGELFF
CDR3nt: TGTGCCAGCAGTGAAGCGCTTCAAAACACCGGGGAGCTGTTTTTT

abundance: -
v_gene: TRBV6-5
d_gene: -
j_gene: TRBJ1-3
CDR3aa: CASNYGGSGNTIYF
CDR3nt: TGTGCCAGCAATTACGGGGGCTCTGGAAACACCATATATTTT

abundance: once
v_gene: TRBV6-5
d_gene: -
j_gene: TRBJ1-2
CDR3aa: CASWKTVNYGYTF
CDR3nt: TGTGCCAGCTGGAAGACAGTTAACTATGGCTACACCTTC

abundance: -
v_gene: TRBV5-1
d_gene: -
j_gene: TRBJ2-7
CDR3aa: CASRGQKRTNYEQYF
CDR3nt: TGCGCCAGCAGAGGGCAAAAAAGGACCAACTACGAGCAGTACTTC

abundance: -
v_gene: TRBV6-2/TRBV6-3
d_gene: TRBD1
j_gene: TRBJ2-7
CDR3aa: CASSYSGQANYEQYF
CDR3nt: TGTGCCAGCAGTTACAGCGGACAGGCGAACTACGAGCAGTACTTC

abundance: -
v_gene: TRBV7-9
d_gene: TRBD1
j_gene: TRBJ1-2
CDR3aa: CASSFGQGANGYTF
CDR3nt: TGTGCCAGCAGCTTCGGACAGGGGGCGAATGGCTACACCTTC

abundance: -
v_gene: TRBV6-5
d_gene: TRBD1
j_gene: TRBJ1-4
CDR3aa: CASSYGQGTEKLFF
CDR3nt: TGTGCCAGCAGTTATGGACAGGGGACTGAAAAACTGTTTTTT

abundance: -
v_gene: TRBV30
d_gene: -
j_gene: TRBJ2-1
CDR3aa: CAWEGGSMIF
CDR3nt: TGTGCCTGGGAGGGAGGATCCATGATCTTC

abundance: few
v_gene: TRBV7-6
d_gene: -
j_gene: TRBJ2-3
CDR3aa: CASSLRAGSPTDTQYF
CDR3nt: TGTGCCAGCAGCTTAAGGGCAGGGTCTCCCACAGATACGCAGTATTTT

abundance: -
v_gene: TRBV10-3
d_gene: TRBD1
j_gene: TRBJ2-3
CDR3aa: CAISSRDRGSTDTQYF
CDR3nt: TGTGCCATCAGCAGTCGGGACAGGGGGAGCACAGATACGCAGTATTTT

abundance: -
v_gene: TRBV4-1
d_gene: TRBD2
j_gene: TRBJ2-3
CDR3aa: CASSPGLAGVDTQYF
CDR3nt: TGCGCCAGCAGCCCGGGACTAGCGGGAGTAGATACGCAGTATTTT

abundance: once
v_gene: TRBV27
d_gene: TRBD2
j_gene: TRBJ2-5
CDR3aa: CASSSPGGRPQYF
CDR3nt: TGTGCCAGCAGTTCCCCGGGGGGGAGGCCCCAGTACTTC

abundance: -
v_gene: TRBV28
d_gene: -
j_gene: TRBJ1-6
CDR3aa: CASSPPRGAAVNSPLHF
CDR3nt: TGTGCCAGCAGTCCCCCCCGGGGGGCGGCCGTTAATTCACCCCTCCACTTT

abundance: -
v_gene: TRBV5-1
d_gene: TRBD2
j_gene: TRBJ2-3
CDR3aa: CASSLAGTSGYRTDTQYF
CDR3nt: TGCGCCAGCAGCTTGGCCGGGACTAGCGGATATCGCACAGATACGCAGTATTTT

abundance: few
v_gene: TRBV5-1
d_gene: TRBD1
j_gene: TRBJ2-7
CDR3aa: CASSLGTGTYEQYF
CDR3nt: TGCGCCAGCAGCTTGGGGACAGGGACCTACGAGCAGTACTTC